Here is one T cell receptor (beta chain) with its context. Its antigen remains unknown. This sample was taken from a study of T cell responses to AZD1222 COVID-19 vaccine. Here immunoSEQ multiplex PCR was the method, and the copy in TCRdb shows in-frame clones only, minus some. Found here are some 90,000 clones, around nine tenths of them singletons; the top ten hold 1.5%. The study, taken as a whole, reports: The sample set comprised mostly white British donors with more females, and clonal diversity was possibly underestimated. Among spike-specific TCRs, nearly half reportedly target unmutated variant regions. Repertoire sampling happened only post peak T cell response. Regions 160-218 and 743-854 dominated among vaccine-associated CD4 TCRs spanning spike.

The CDR3 loop spans 16 amino acids. V shed 4 bases and J shed 4 bases, with 17 bases lying between them. Germline V CDR1 and CDR2: ENHRY, SYGVKD. V usage is TRBV10-3 and J usage is TRBJ1-3; D may be TRBD1 (5 bases). This material consisted of peripheral blood, taken on day 0 of AZD1222 vaccination. The sequence was collected from an adult in good health. This CDR3 is CAISAISLRVGNTIYF. The CDR3 DNA reads as TGTGCCATCAGTGCCATTTCACTCAGGGTGGGAAACACCATATATTTT.